These 32 T cell receptor beta chains were sequenced from one sample in a study of blood T cell repertoires in COVID-19. Sequencing used immunoSEQ multiplex PCR; TCRdb keeps in-frame clones, though not all of them. The profile shows about 120,000 clones, roughly 80% of them singletons. Sequenced sample: peripheral blood. These receptors were collected from a man in his forties or fifties with acute or convalescent COVID-19.

The chain combines TRBV27 with TRBJ2-3; 8 nucleotides match TRBD1. Germline V gene data show CDR1 as MNHEY and CDR2 as SMNVEV (reference sequence). The CDR3 runs 18 residues. The J segment lost 0 bases and the V segment lost 3 bases, leaving 11 bases of the junction unmatched. The DNA of the CDR3 is TGTGCCAGCAGTTTTGGGGTTCGGACAGGGAGAAGCACAGATACGCAGTATTTT. This encodes CASSFGVRTGRSTDTQYF.

The chain is built from TRBV28 and TRBJ1-5; 9 bases fit TRBD1. Germline lookup yields CDR1 MDHEN and CDR2 SYDVKM. This CDR3 region has 17 residues. With V trimmed by 7 bases and J by 4 bases, 14 bases remained unmatched. CDR3 nucleotides: TGTGCCAGCACCTCCCCGGACAGGGGATTGAGGAATCAGCCCCAGCATTTT. This codes for CASTSPDRGLRNQPQHF.

The chain links TRBV12-3 or TRBV12-4 to TRBJ2-1, with no clear D. Between the trimmed V and J ends, which lost 6 bases and 0 bases, there was a span of 6 bases. The CDR3 totals 13 residues. CDR3 in amino acids: CASRPSSYNEQFF. Written as DNA, the CDR3 is TGTGCCAGCAGACCGAGCTCCTACAATGAGCAGTTCTTC.

This clone was detected once. V gene TRBV28 combines with J gene TRBJ1-1, with D hard to call. The CDR3 has 13 amino acids. V lost 11 bases and J 1 base, leaving 14 bases between the germline ends. Germline V gene lookup returns CDR1 MDHEN and CDR2 SYDVKM. The CDR3 protein is CAGGGAGNTEAFF. For the CDR3, the DNA is TGTGCCGGTGGTGGTGCAGGGAACACTGAAGCTTTCTTT.

This chain joins TRBV5-8 and TRBJ2-1, with 7 bases lining up with TRBD1. Germline V gene sequence: CDR1 SGHTS, CDR2 YDEGEE. The CDR3 is 16 residues long. V was clipped by 7 bases and J by 3 bases; unmatched bases: 13. The CDR3, as DNA: TGTGCCAGCCCAACGGCCGGGACAGAGAACTACAATGAGCAGTTCTTC. Translated, it gives CASPTAGTENYNEQFF. The complete variable domain, with remaining parts taken from reference TRBV5-8 and TRBJ2-1, reads EAGVTQSPTHLIKTRGQQATLRCSPISGHTSVYWYQQALGLGLQFLLWYDEGEERNRGNFPPRFSGRQFPNYSSELNVNALELEDSALYLCASPTAGTENYNEQFFGPGTRLTVL.

The CDR3 loop is CASSQWIRGDGYTF. The CDR3 region has the DNA TGTGCCAGCAGCCAATGGATTCGGGGGGATGGCTACACCTTC. The rearrangement uses TRBV14 and TRBJ1-2; D might be TRBD1 (5 bases). The CDR3 loop spans 14 amino acids. The ends were cut back, 2 bases at V and 6 bases at J, with 13 bases in the middle. Germline CDR1 reads SGHDN; CDR2 reads FVKESK.

The chain has TRBV5-1 and TRBJ1-2; TRBD1 matches 7 bases. After removal of 4 bases from V and 4 bases from J, the junction contained 4 bases not matched to a gene. There are 13 residues in the CDR3. Germline V lookup: CDR1 SGHRS, CDR2 YFSETQ. CDR3 sequence (DNA): TGCGCCAGCAGCCGGGACAGCGGCTATGGCTACACCTTC. Protein: CASSRDSGYGYTF.

This chain connects TRBV3-1 (or the pseudogene TRBV3-2) to TRBJ1-2; tentative D call: TRBD1 (6 bases). The ends were cut back, 1 base at V and 7 bases at J, with 19 bases in the middle. Germline CDR1 LGHDT, CDR2 YNNKEL (reference sequence). CDR3 length equals 16 residues. The DNA of the CDR3 is TGTGCCAGCAGCCAAGGGGCCCAGGGGCCGAGGGGTGGCTACACCTTC. This translates into CASSQGAQGPRGGYTF.

The chain is built from TRBV5-1 and TRBJ1-1; 12 nucleotides line up with TRBD1. The CDR3 covers 14 residues. The germline V gene has CDR1 SGHRS and CDR2 YFSETQ. V gave up 4 bases and J gave up 4 bases; unmatched junction bases: 2. The CDR3 DNA follows: TGCGCCAGCAGCGGGACAGGGGGCCCCACTGAAGCTTTCTTT. This codes for CASSGTGGPTEAFF. Using reference TRBV5-1 and TRBJ1-1 for the parts outside the CDR3, the full variable domain is KAGVTQTPRYLIKTRGQQVTLSCSPISGHRSVSWYQQTPGQGLQFLFEYFSETQRNKGNFPGRFSGRQFSNSRSEMNVSTLELGDSALYLCASSGTGGPTEAFFGQGTRLTVV.

The rearrangement joins TRBV5-1 to TRBJ1-2; D is unresolved. Trimming took 2 bases from V and 6 from J, leaving 11 bases between them. CDR1 and CDR2 (germline): SGHRS, YFSETQ. This CDR3 has 13 amino acids. The CDR3 spells CASSLGRKDGYTF. The CDR3 nucleotides are TGCGCCAGCAGCTTAGGGAGGAAGGATGGCTACACCTTC.

The chain uses TRBV5-1 and TRBJ1-1; D may be TRBD1 (6 bases). The CDR3 spans 15 residues. Germline V gene lookup returns CDR1 SGHRS and CDR2 YFSETQ. V lost 7 bases and J lost 6, with 22 bases in between. In DNA form, the CDR3 reads TGCGCCAGCCCTGATCCCCGCAGGGGAAACGCTGAAGCTTTCTTT. Its translation: CASPDPRRGNAEAFF.

The chain has TRBV9 and TRBJ1-2; D is unclear. V lost 3 bases to trimming and J lost 1 base, with 7 bases between them. Per germline, CDR1 SGDLS and CDR2 YYNGEE. CDR3 length: 13 amino acids. The CDR3 reads CASSADINYGYTF. CDR3 nucleotides: TGTGCCAGCAGCGCTGACATTAACTATGGCTACACCTTC.

The sample holds a few counts of this clone. The rearrangement links TRBV5-6 to TRBJ2-7; no clear D. The germline CDR1 and CDR2 sequences are SGHDT and YYEEEE. This CDR3 is 11 amino acids long. Trimming left V 0 bases short and J 5 bases short, with 3 bases between. The CDR3, as DNA: TGTGCCAGCAGCTTGGCGGACGAGCAGTACTTC. This gives the protein CASSLADEQYF.

The chain joins TRBV11-2 to TRBJ2-1; 8 nucleotides align to TRBD2. Unmatched junction bases numbered 13, after V lost 5 bases and J lost 10 bases. Looked up from germline, CDR1 is SGHAT and CDR2 is FQNNGV. The CDR3 is made up of 15 amino acids. The CDR3: CASSPGGTRSGEQFF. As DNA, the CDR3 is TGTGCCAGCAGCCCCGGCGGGACTAGGTCTGGCGAGCAGTTCTTC. Full variable domain (remainder filled in from reference TRBV11-2 and TRBJ2-1): EAGVAQSPRYKIIEKRQSVAFWCNPISGHATLYWYQQILGQGPKLLIQFQNNGVVDDSQLPKDRFSAERLKGVDSTLKIQPAKLEDSAVYLCASSPGGTRSGEQFFGPGTRLTVL.

CDR3 sequence (DNA): TGTGCCACCAGTGACTCCACTAAGGCTGGAAACACCATATATTTT. It encodes CATSDSTKAGNTIYF. V usage is TRBV24-1 and J usage is TRBJ1-3; no clear D. Trimming stripped 4 bases from V and 2 bases from J, with 11 bases between. Germline assignment: CDR1 KGHDR and CDR2 SFDVKD. The CDR3 runs to 15 residues.

The V call is TRBV6-5, the J call TRBJ1-4; D gene unclear. The CDR3 has 15 amino acids. The germline CDR1 and CDR2 sequences are MNHEY and SVGAGI. Trimming removed 7 bases from V and 2 bases from J, with 14 bases in between. The CDR3 region has the DNA TGTGCCAGCAAGGGTGAGGGTGTGACTAATGAAAAACTGTTTTTT. Translating gives CASKGEGVTNEKLFF.

The V and J genes are TRBV2 and TRBJ1-5, with TRBD1 matching 12 bases. The CDR3 loop spans 17 amino acids. Per the germline V gene, CDR1 is SNHLY and CDR2 is FYNNEI. The V gene end was trimmed by 6 bases and the J gene end by 6 bases; junction bases not matched to a gene: 12. This CDR3 is CASSSVWDRGLGQPQHF. The CDR3, as DNA: TGTGCCAGCAGCAGTGTATGGGACAGGGGGCTGGGTCAGCCCCAGCATTTT.

The table lists this clone with a count of one. This chain connects TRBV10-3 to TRBJ1-2, with 10 positions matching TRBD1. V shed 2 bases and J 8 bases; nucleotides not matched to a gene: 5. Per germline, CDR1 ENHRY and CDR2 SYGVKD. This CDR3 spans 14 amino acids. In DNA form, the CDR3 reads TGTGCCATCAGTGAGACCGAGACAGGGGGCGGCTACACCTTC. This gives the protein CAISETETGGGYTF.

This CDR3 is CASQTGQVLYEQYV. The CDR3 nucleotides are TGTGCCAGCCAAACGGGACAGGTCCTTTACGAGCAGTACGTC. J is TRBJ2-7 and V is TRBV25-1, with 8 bases aligning to TRBD1. This CDR3 contains 14 residues. Trimming removed 8 bases from V and 4 bases from J; junction bases left unmatched: 10. The V gene's germline CDR1 is MGHDK and CDR2 SYGVNS.

The rearrangement joins TRBV28 to TRBJ1-2; D ambiguous. V gave up 4 bases and J gave up 4 bases, with 7 bases separating them. CDR3 length: 12 amino acids. Germline V lookup: CDR1 MDHEN, CDR2 SYDVKM. The CDR3 sequence is CASSSAGYGYTF. The CDR3 coding sequence is TGTGCCAGCAGTTCGGCGGGCTATGGCTACACCTTC.

The genes are TRBV27 and TRBJ1-5; 7 positions agree with TRBD1. V lost 2 bases, J lost 2 bases, and 9 bases stayed unmatched. Germline V gene data show CDR1 as MNHEY and CDR2 as SMNVEV (reference sequence). CDR3 length equals 17 residues. The DNA of the CDR3 is TGTGCCAGCAGTTTAACAAGCTTTGGGACAGGCAATCAGCCCCAGCATTTT. It translates to CASSLTSFGTGNQPQHF.

DNA of the CDR3: TGCGCCAGCAGCCGTCAGGGCCCCGGAAACACCATATATTTT. It is translated as CASSRQGPGNTIYF. The chain is built from TRBV4-1 and TRBJ1-3, with a tentative D call TRBD1 (5 bases). The V and J ends lost 4 bases and 4 bases respectively, with 11 bases between them. The CDR3 has 14 amino acids. Germline lookup yields CDR1 MGHRA and CDR2 YSYEKL.

The CDR3 reads CASSPRTGQGTDTQYF. Here the CDR3 DNA reads TGTGCCAGCAGCCCCCGGACAGGGCAGGGCACAGATACGCAGTATTTT. The chain is built from TRBV9 and TRBJ2-3; 8 nucleotides match TRBD1. V trimming: 4 bases; J trimming: 1 base; junction bases outside the gene matches: 8. CDR1 is SGDLS and CDR2 is YYNGEE in the germline V gene. This CDR3 comprises 16 residues. Full variable domain (remainder filled in from reference TRBV9 and TRBJ2-3): DSGVTQTPKHLITATGQRVTLRCSPRSGDLSVYWYQQSLDQGLQFLIQYYNGEERAKGNILERFSAQQFPDLHSELNLSSLELGDSALYFCASSPRTGQGTDTQYFGPGTRLTVL.

This clone was detected a few times. The rearrangement uses TRBV7-3 and TRBJ1-1; TRBD1 matches 9 bases. CDR1 and CDR2 from the germline V gene are SGHTA and FQGTGA. CDR3 length: 14 residues. The V gene end was trimmed by 5 bases and the J gene end by 7 bases; junction bases not matched to a gene: 8. In DNA form, the CDR3 reads TGTGCCAGCAGCCGGAGGGGACAGGGAAATGAAGCTTTCTTT. Its protein is CASSRRGQGNEAFF.

This clone has a handful of counts. This sample also contains other DNA sequences that code for the same CDR3. The V call is TRBV29-1, the J call TRBJ1-1; D possibly corresponds to TRBD1 (6 bases). CDR1 is SQVTM, CDR2 ANQGSEA, per germline. Trimming removed 7 bases from V and 0 bases from J, with 12 bases in between. This CDR3 spans 13 amino acids. Written as DNA, the CDR3 is TGCAGCGCCTCGACAGGCCTGAACACTGAAGCTTTCTTT. This sequence encodes CSASTGLNTEAFF.

The chain links TRBV30 to TRBJ2-7; 8 nucleotides align to TRBD1. The junction had 9 bases not matched to a gene; V was cut back by 3 bases and J by 2 bases. This CDR3 contains 15 residues. The germline V gene encodes CDR1 GTSNPN and CDR2 SVGIG (reference sequence). For the CDR3, the DNA is TGTGCCTGGAGCCCAGGCTGGACAGGGCCCTACGAGCAGTACTTC. Translated, it gives CAWSPGWTGPYEQYF.

This clone has more than one count but fewer than ten. The V and J genes are TRBV10-3 and TRBJ2-3, with 10 bases fitting TRBD1. The CDR3 has 14 residues. CDR1 ENHRY and CDR2 SYGVKD come from the germline V gene. The J segment lost 4 bases and the V segment lost 6 bases, leaving 4 bases of the junction unmatched. The DNA for the CDR3 is TGTGCCATCAGGCCCGGGACAGGGGCAGATACGCAGTATTTT. It codes for CAIRPGTGADTQYF.

The chain recombines TRBV6-2 or TRBV6-3 with TRBJ2-3, with 9 bases fitting TRBD1. The CDR3 runs to 19 residues. After removal of 2 bases from V and 0 bases from J, the junction contained 12 bases not matched to a gene. Germline V gene lookup returns CDR1 MNHEY and CDR2 SVGEGT. The chain's CDR3 is CASSYPSRDRASSTDTQYF. The CDR3 nucleotides read TGTGCCAGCAGTTACCCGTCCCGGGACAGGGCCTCTAGCACAGATACGCAGTATTTT.

The V gene is TRBV24-1, the J gene TRBJ2-1, with D unresolved. The CDR3 has 13 amino acids. Deletions cut 2 bases from V and 6 bases from J, with 7 bases between. Germline CDR1 reads KGHDR; CDR2 reads SFDVKD. The CDR3, as DNA: TGTGCCACCAGTGATTACACCCGCAATGAGCAGTTCTTC. This gives the protein CATSDYTRNEQFF.

J is TRBJ1-2 and V is TRBV5-1, with TRBD1 matching over 7 bases. The CDR3 is 15 residues long. In germline, CDR1 is SGHRS, CDR2 YFSETQ. V shed 1 base, J shed 3 bases, and the junction held 6 bases outside the gene matches. The chain's CDR3 is CASSLTQGNDYGYTF. Here the CDR3 DNA reads TGCGCCAGCAGCTTGACACAGGGGAACGACTATGGCTACACCTTC.

The chain carries TRBV5-1 and TRBJ2-7; tentatively, D is TRBD1 (5 bases). Germline V gives CDR1 SGHRS, CDR2 YFSETQ. CDR3 size: 14 residues. V was pared by 1 base and J by 3 bases, with 11 bases between. DNA of the CDR3: TGCGCCAGCAGCTTGTTGGACACTGACTACGAGCAGTACTTC. This codes for CASSLLDTDYEQYF.

The chain carries TRBV19 and TRBJ1-2; a possible D gene is TRBD1 (6 bases). Germline V CDR1 and CDR2: LNHDA, SQIVND (reference sequence). V lost 7 bases, J lost 0 bases, and 12 bases lay in between. The CDR3 runs 14 residues. CDR3 region: CASISRGPNYGYTF. CDR3 nucleotides: TGTGCCAGTATTTCCAGGGGCCCTAACTATGGCTACACCTTC.